This T cell receptor (beta chain) was retrieved from a study of blood T cell repertoires in COVID-19. Study-wide background: Acute and convalescent COVID-19 specimens originated in the United States, Italy and Spain. Nucleic acid was either cDNA or gDNA, and it came from T cells, B-cell-depleted T cells, or PBMCs.

Per the study methods: Amplified reference gene primers provided the basis for estimating nucleated cell counts. Measured with immunoSEQ multiplex PCR; TCRdb has only the in-frame clones, and not every one. V, J and clone size were drawn from that table, and D and trimming were deduced from the DNA. The sample lists about 180,000 clones; 88% were seen once. With V trimmed by 2 bases and J by 7 bases, 11 bases remained unmatched. The CDR3 sequence is 16 residues long. Germline values: CDR1 SGHVS, CDR2 FNYEAQ. Enrollees, about 18 to 95 years old, lived in 24 US areas. Sequencing was carried out using PBMCs or T cells enriched from blood (not recorded which). J is TRBJ1-3 and V is TRBV7-6; 7 nucleotides agree with TRBD1. The source is a woman aged 18-29 years who had recovered from COVID-19. This chain's CDR3 is CASSLQTGMKGNTIYF. The CDR3 DNA sequence: TGTGCCAGCAGCTTACAGACAGGGATGAAGGGGAACACCATATATTTT. Using reference TRBV7-6 and TRBJ1-3 for the parts outside the CDR3, the full variable domain is GAGVSQSPRYKVTKRGQDVALRCDPISGHVSLYWYRQALGQGPEFLTYFNYEAQQDKSGLPNDRFSAERPEGSISTLTIQRTEQRDSAMYRCASSLQTGMKGNTIYFGEGSWLTVV.